The clone carrying this TCR beta chain appeared a single time. Positively selected for CCR7, the CD45RO-negative cells used as naive CD8 cells excluded terminally differentiated effector memory CD45RA+ cells. There were no recent acute infections or vaccinations among the donors, who were healthy HIV-negative adults. Here immunoSEQ multiplex PCR was the method, and the copy in TCRdb shows in-frame clones only, minus some. The repertoire holds around 580,000 clones, with 95% to 98% as singletons. The record originates from a study of shared clonotypes between healthy human individuals. V shed 8 bases and J 5 bases; nucleotides not matched to a gene: 7. Per the germline V gene, CDR1 is MDHEN and CDR2 is SYDVKM. The CDR3 runs 14 residues.

Sequences were obtained from naive CD8+ T cells sorted from blood. The gene calls are TRBV28 and TRBJ2-1; TRBD1 matches 9 bases. The sequence was collected from a man aged 25 to 45 in good health. The CDR3 here is CASVEGQGNNEQFF. The CDR3 DNA follows: TGTGCCAGCGTAGAGGGACAGGGTAACAATGAGCAGTTCTTC.